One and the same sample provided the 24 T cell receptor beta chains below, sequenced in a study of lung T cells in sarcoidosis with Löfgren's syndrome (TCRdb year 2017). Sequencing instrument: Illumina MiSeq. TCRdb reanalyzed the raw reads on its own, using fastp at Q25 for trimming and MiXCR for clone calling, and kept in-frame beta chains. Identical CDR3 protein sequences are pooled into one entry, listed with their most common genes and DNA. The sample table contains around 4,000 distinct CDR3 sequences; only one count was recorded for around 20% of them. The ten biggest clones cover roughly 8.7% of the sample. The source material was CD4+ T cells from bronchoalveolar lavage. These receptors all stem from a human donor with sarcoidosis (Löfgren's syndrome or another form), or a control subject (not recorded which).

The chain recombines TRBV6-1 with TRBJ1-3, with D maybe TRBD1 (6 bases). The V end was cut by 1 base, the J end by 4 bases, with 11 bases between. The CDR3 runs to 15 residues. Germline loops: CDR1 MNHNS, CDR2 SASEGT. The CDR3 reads CASSEEGTTGNTIYF. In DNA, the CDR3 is TGTGCCAGCAGTGAAGAGGGGACAACGGGAAACACCATATATTTT.

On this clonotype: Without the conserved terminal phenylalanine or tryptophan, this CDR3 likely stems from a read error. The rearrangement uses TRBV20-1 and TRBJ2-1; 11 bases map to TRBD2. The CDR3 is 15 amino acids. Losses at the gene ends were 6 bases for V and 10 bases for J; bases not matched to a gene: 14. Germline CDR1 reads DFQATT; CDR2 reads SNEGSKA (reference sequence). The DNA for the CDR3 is TGCAGTGCCAGGTCCCGGACTAGCGGGCGGCTGGAGCAGTTCCTC. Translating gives CSARSRTSGRLEQFL.

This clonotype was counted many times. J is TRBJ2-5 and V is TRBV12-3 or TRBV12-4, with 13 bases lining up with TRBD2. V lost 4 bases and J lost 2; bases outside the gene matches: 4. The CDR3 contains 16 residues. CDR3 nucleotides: TGTGCCAGCAGTTCTAGACTAGCGGGAGGACAAGAGACCCAGTACTTC. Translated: CASSSRLAGGQETQYF.

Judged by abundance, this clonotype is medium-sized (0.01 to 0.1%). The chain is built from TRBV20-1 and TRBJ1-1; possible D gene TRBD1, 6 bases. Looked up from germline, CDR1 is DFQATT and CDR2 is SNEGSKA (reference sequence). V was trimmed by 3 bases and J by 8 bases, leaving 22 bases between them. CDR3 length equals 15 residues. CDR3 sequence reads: CSARVRDKLKTEAFF. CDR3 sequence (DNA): TGCAGTGCTAGGGTACGGGACAAGTTAAAGACAGAAGCTTTCTTT.

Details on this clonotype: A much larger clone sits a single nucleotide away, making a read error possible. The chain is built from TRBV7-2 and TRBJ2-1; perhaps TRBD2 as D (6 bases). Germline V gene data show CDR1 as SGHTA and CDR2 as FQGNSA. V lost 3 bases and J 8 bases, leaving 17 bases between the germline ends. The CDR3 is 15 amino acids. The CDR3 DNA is TGTGCCAGCAGCTTGTGGGGTGGAGGGAACCATGAGCAGTTCTTC. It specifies CASSLWGGGNHEQFF.

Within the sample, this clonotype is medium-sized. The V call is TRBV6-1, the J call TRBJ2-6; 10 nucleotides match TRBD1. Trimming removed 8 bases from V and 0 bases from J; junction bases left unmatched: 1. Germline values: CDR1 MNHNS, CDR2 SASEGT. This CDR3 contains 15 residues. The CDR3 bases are TGTGCCAGCCGGACAGGGGGCTCTGGGGCCAACGTCCTGACTTTC. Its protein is CASRTGGSGANVLTF.

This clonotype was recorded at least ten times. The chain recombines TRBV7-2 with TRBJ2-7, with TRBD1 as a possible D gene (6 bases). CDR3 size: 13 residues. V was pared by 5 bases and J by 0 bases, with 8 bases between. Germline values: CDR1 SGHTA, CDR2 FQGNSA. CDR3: CASSVQGSYEQYV. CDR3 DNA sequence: TGTGCCAGCAGCGTACAGGGCTCCTACGAGCAGTACGTC.

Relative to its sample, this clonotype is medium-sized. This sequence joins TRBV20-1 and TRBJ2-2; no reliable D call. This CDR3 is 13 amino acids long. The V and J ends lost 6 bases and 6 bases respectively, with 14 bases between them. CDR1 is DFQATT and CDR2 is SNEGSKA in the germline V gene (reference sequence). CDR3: CSAGTRRAGELFF. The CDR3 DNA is TGCAGTGCGGGAACTCGTAGAGCCGGGGAGCTGTTTTTT.

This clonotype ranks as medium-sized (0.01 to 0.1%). The CDR3, as DNA: TGTGCCAGCAGCCGACAAATCGGGGGGGGACTAGCGGGAGACAATGAGCAGTTCTTC. This encodes CASSRQIGGGLAGDNEQFF. The V gene is TRBV7-2, the J gene TRBJ2-1; TRBD2 aligns across 14 bases. Germline CDR1 SGHTA, CDR2 FQGNSA. The CDR3 extends over 19 amino acids. Losses at the gene ends were 5 bases for V and 5 bases for J; bases not matched to a gene: 14.

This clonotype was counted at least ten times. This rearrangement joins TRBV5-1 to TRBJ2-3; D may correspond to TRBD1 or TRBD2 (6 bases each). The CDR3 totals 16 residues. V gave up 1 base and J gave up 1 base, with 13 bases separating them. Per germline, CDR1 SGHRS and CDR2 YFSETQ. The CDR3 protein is CASSLWGAPGTDTQYF. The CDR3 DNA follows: TGCGCCAGCAGCTTGTGGGGGGCCCCAGGCACAGATACGCAGTATTTT.

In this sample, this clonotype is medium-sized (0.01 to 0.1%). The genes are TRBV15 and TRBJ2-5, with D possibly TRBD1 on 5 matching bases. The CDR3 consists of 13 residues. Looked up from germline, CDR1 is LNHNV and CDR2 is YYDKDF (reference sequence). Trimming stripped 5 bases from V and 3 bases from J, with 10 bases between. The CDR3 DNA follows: TGTGCCACCAGCGGAGCAGGGAAAGAGACCCAGTACTTC. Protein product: CATSGAGKETQYF. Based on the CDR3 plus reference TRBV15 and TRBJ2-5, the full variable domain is DAMVIQNPRYQVTQFGKPVTLSCSQTLNHNVMYWYQQKSSQAPKLLFHYYDKDFNNEADTPDNFQSRRPNTSFCFLDIRSPGLGDTAMYLCATSGAGKETQYFGPGTRLLVL.

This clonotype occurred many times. The CDR3 spells CASRPGQGGTDTQYF. The CDR3 DNA follows: TGTGCCAGCAGACCCGGACAGGGTGGCACAGATACGCAGTATTTT. The rearrangement uses TRBV11-2 and TRBJ2-3, with TRBD1 matching 8 bases. V gave up 6 bases and J gave up 1 base; unmatched junction bases: 6. CDR3 length: 15 residues. The germline gives CDR1 SGHAT, CDR2 FQNNGV.

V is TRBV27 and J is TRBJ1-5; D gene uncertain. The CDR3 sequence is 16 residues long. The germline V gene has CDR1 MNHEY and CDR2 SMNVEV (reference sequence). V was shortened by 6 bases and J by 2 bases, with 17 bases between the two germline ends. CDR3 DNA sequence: TGTGCCAGCAGCCCGTCCCGAGGAGCGGGCAATCAGCCCCAGCATTTT. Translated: CASSPSRGAGNQPQHF.

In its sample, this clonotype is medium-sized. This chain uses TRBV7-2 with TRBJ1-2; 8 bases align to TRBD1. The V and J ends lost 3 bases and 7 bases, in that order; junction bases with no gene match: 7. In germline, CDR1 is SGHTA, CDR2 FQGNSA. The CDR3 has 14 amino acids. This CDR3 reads CASSLTGDGPGYTF. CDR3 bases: TGTGCCAGCAGCTTGACAGGGGATGGTCCTGGCTACACCTTC.

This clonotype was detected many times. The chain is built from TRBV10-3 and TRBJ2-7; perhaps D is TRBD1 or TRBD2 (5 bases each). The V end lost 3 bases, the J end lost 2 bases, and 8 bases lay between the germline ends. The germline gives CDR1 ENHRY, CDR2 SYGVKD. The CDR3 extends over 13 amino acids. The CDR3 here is CAISEEGPYEQYF. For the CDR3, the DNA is TGTGCCATCAGTGAAGAGGGGCCCTACGAGCAGTACTTC.

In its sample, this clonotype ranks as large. CDR3 residues: CASRSRLEPQHF. In DNA form, the CDR3 reads TGTGCCAGCAGGTCCCGCCTTGAGCCCCAGCATTTT. V is TRBV27 and J is TRBJ1-5, with unresolved D. The CDR3 contains 12 residues. The V gene lost 6 bases and the J gene lost 8 bases, with 11 bases spanning the gap. Germline CDR1 reads MNHEY; CDR2 reads SMNVEV (reference sequence).

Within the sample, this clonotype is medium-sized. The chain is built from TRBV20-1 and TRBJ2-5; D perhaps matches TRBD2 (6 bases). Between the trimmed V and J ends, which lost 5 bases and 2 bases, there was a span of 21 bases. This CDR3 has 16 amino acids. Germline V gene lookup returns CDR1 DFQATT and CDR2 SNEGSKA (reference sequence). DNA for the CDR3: TGCAGTGCTTCCCAATCGACGCTGGGGAGGCAAGAGACCCAGTACTTC. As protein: CSASQSTLGRQETQYF.

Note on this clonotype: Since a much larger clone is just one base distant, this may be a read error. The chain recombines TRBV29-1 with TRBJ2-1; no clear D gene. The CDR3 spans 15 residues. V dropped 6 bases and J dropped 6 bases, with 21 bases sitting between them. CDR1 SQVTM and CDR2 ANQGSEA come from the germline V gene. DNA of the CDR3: TGCAGCGTGAGAACGGACCTACCTGACGGCAATGAGCAGTTCTTC. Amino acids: CSVRTDLPDGNEQFF.

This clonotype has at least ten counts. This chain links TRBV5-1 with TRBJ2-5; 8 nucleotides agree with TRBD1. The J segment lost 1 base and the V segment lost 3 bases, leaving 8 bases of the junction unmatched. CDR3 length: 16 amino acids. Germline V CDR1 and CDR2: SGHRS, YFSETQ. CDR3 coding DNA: TGCGCCAGCAGCTGGACAGGGTCGATGACCCAAGAGACCCAGTACTTC. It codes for CASSWTGSMTQETQYF.

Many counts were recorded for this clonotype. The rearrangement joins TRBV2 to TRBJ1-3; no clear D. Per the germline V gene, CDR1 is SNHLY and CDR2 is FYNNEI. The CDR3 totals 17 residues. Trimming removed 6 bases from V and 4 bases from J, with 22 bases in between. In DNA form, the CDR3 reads TGTGCCAGCAGCGCCTCGCCGGCGTCCGGAAAAGGAAACACCATATATTTT. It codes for CASSASPASGKGNTIYF.

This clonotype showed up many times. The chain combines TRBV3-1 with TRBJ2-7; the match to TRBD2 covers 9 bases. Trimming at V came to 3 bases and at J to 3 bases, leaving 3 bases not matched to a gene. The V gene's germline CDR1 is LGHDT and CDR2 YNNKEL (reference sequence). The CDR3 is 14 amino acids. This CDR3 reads CASSHSGGNYEQYV. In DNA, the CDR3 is TGTGCCAGCAGCCACAGCGGGGGGAACTACGAGCAGTACGTC.

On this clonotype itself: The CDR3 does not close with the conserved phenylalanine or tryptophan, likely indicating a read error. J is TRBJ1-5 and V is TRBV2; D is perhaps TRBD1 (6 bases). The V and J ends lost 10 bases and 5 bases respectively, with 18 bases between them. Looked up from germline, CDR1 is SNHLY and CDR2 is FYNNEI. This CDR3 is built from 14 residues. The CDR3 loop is CANRFDRLYQPQHL. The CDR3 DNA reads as TGTGCCAACAGATTTGACAGGCTATATCAGCCCCAGCATCTT.

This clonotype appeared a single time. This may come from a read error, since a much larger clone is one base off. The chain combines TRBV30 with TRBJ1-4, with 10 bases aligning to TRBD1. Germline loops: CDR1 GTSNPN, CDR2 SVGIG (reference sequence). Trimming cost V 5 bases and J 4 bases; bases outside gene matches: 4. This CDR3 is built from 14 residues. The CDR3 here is CAWCRTGGNEKLFF. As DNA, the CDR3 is TGTGCCTGGTGCAGGACAGGGGGTAATGAAAAACTGTTTTTT.

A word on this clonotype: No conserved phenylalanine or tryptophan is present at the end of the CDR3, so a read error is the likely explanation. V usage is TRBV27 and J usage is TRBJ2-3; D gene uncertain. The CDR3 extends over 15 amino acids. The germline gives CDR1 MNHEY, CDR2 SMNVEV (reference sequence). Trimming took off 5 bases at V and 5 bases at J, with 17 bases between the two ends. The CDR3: CASSRDGMRGDTQYS. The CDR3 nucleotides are TGTGCCAGCAGTCGAGATGGGATGCGCGGAGATACGCAGTATTCT.